This TCR beta chain was profiled in a study of blood T cell repertoires in COVID-19. Background on the study: The United States, Italy and Spain were the sources of the acute and convalescent COVID-19 samples. T cells, B-cell-depleted T cells, or PBMCs provided the cDNA or gDNA that served as material.

CDR3 size: 15 residues. The V gene's germline CDR1 is SGHRS and CDR2 YFSETQ. The J segment lost 0 bases and the V segment lost 4 bases, leaving 4 bases of the junction unmatched. In the original processing: Reference gene primer amplification in the assay estimated nucleated cell counts. The table came from immunoSEQ multiplex PCR; TCRdb's copy has only in-frame clones and leaves some out. Clonal size and the V and J genes are those of that table, whereas D and trimming came from the DNA. The sample records about 260,000 clones, 87% being singletons. Sequenced input: peripheral blood. This sequence joins TRBV5-1 and TRBJ2-5; 9 bases are shared with TRBD1. The TCR sequence derives from a woman aged 45-60 years who had recovered from COVID-19. CDR3: CASSRQGEHQETQYF. The CDR3 DNA reads as TGCGCCAGCAGCCGACAGGGGGAACACCAAGAGACCCAGTACTTC. Based on the CDR3 plus reference TRBV5-1 and TRBJ2-5, the full variable domain is KAGVTQTPRYLIKTRGQQVTLSCSPISGHRSVSWYQQTPGQGLQFLFEYFSETQRNKGNFPGRFSGRQFSNSRSEMNVSTLELGDSALYLCASSRQGEHQETQYFGPGTRLLVL.